The source of this TCR beta chain is a study of cytomegalovirus exposure and HLA in healthy donors. General study results and limits: In an earlier analysis, productive rearrangement rates for most beta V segments clustered near 87% or 30%. Altogether, some 160 TCR beta chains were recorded as cytomegalovirus-associated.

Both 60 Vbeta primers and 13 Jbeta primers went into the PCR. Measured with immunoSEQ multiplex PCR; TCRdb has only the in-frame clones, and not every one. The sample table sets out about 72,000 clones. Looked up from germline, CDR1 is LNHDA and CDR2 is SQIVND (reference sequence). The CDR3 is 14 amino acids. The trim removed 5 bases at V and 4 bases at J, leaving 6 bases unmatched. About this clone: The antigen is unknown.

The sequence came from a man in his fifties in good health and CMV-seropositive. Input material: PBMCs. This chain links TRBV19 with TRBJ1-2; 8 bases match TRBD1. The CDR3 here is CASSEGQESYGYTF. The DNA for the CDR3 is TGTGCCAGTAGTGAGGGACAGGAAAGCTATGGCTACACCTTC.